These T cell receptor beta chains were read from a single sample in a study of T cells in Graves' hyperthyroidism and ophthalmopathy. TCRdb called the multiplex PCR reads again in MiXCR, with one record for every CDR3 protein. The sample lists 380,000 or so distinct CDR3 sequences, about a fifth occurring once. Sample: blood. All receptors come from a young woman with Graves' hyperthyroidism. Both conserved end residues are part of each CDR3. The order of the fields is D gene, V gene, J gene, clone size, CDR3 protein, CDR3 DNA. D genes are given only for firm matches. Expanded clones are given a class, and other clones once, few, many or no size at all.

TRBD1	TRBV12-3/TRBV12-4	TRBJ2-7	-	CASRSQGVSYEQYF	TGTGCCAGCAGGTCGCAGGGGGTCTCCTACGAGCAGTACTTC
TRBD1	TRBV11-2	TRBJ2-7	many	CASTVGTGGNEQYF	TGTGCCAGCACCGTAGGGACAGGGGGCAACGAGCAGTACTTC
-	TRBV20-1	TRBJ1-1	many	CSASPGSVAEAFF	TGCAGTGCTAGCCCCGGGTCGGTGGCTGAAGCTTTCTTT
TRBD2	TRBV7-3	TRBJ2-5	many	CASSLTASSGGVAETQYF	TGTGCCAGCAGCTTAACGGCCTCTAGCGGGGGGGTAGCGGAGACCCAGTACTTC
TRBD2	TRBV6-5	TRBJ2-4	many	CASSLGTSGGAFLIQYF	TGTGCCAGCAGTTTGGGGACTAGCGGGGGGGCCTTCCTCATTCAGTACTTC
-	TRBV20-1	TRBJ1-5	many	CSATVLSNQPQHF	TGCAGTGCCACGGTCCTTAGCAATCAGCCCCAGCATTTT
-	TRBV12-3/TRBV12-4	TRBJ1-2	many	CASNLDGYGYTF	TGTGCCAGCAACCTGGACGGCTATGGCTACACCTTC
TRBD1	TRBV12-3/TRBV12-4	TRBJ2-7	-	CASSLPGTGSVEQYF	TGTGCCAGCAGTTTGCCCGGGACAGGGTCGGTCGAGCAGTACTTC
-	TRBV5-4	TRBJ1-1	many	CASSPPLNTEAFF	TGTGCCAGCAGCCCTCCACTGAACACTGAAGCTTTCTTT
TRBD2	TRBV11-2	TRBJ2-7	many	CASSLDGLAGSYEQYF	TGTGCCAGCAGCTTAGATGGCCTAGCGGGATCCTACGAGCAGTACTTC
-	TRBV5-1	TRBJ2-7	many	CASSLLWKFGDRNEQYF	TGCGCCAGCAGCCTACTCTGGAAGTTTGGGGATCGGAACGAGCAGTACTTC
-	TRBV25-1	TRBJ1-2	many	CASSVSGFGYGYTF	TGTGCCAGCAGTGTATCGGGCTTTGGCTATGGCTACACCTTC
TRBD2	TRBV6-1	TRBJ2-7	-	CASPGQGRLAGVSEQYF	TGTGCCAGTCCGGGACAGGGAAGACTAGCGGGAGTCTCCGAGCAGTACTTC
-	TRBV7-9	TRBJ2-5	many	CASSFGGAVLETQYF	TGTGCCAGCAGCTTTGGAGGCGCCGTGCTAGAGACCCAGTACTTC
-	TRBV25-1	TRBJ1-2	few	CASSSSLGPGGYTF	TGTGCCAGCAGCTCCAGTCTTGGGCCGGGTGGCTACACCTTC
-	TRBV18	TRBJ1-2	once	CASSLDSGDYGYTF	TGTGCCAGCTCACTAGATTCAGGGGACTATGGCTACACCTTC
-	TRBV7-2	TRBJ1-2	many	CASSFGREGYTF	TGTGCCAGCAGCTTCGGACGGGAAGGCTACACCTTC